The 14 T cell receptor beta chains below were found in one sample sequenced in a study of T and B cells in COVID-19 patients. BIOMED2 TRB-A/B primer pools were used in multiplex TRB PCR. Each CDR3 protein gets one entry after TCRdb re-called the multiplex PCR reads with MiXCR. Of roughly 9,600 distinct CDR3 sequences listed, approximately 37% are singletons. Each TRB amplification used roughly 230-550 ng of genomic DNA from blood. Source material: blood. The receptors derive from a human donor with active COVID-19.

CDR3 sequence reads: CASSYPGQGTYF. The DNA of the CDR3 is TGTGCCAGCAGTTACCCTGGACAGGGTACGTACTTC. The chain joins TRBV6-2 or TRBV6-3 to TRBJ2-4, with TRBD1 matching 8 bases. The CDR3 is made up of 12 amino acids. The germline CDR1 and CDR2 sequences are MNHEY and SVGEGT. The junction had 6 bases not matched to a gene; V was cut back by 2 bases and J by 15 bases.

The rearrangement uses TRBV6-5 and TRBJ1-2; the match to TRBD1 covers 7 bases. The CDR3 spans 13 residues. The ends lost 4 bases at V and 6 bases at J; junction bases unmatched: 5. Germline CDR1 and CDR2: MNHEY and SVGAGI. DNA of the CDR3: TGTGCCAGCAGTTCACACAGGGGAGATGGCTACACCTTC. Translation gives CASSSHRGDGYTF.

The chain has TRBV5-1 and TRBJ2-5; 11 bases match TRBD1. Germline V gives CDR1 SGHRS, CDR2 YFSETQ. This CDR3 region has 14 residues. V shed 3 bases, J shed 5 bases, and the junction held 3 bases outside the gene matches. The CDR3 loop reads CASSSDRGRETQYF. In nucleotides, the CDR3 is TGCGCCAGCAGCTCGGACAGGGGGCGGGAGACCCAGTACTTC.

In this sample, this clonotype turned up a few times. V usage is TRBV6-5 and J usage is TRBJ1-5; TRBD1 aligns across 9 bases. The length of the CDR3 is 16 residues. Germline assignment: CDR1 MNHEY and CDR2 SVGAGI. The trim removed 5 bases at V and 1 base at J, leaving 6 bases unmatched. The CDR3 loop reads CASSPTGTGSNQPQHF. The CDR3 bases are TGTGCCAGCAGTCCCACCGGGACAGGGAGCAATCAGCCCCAGCATTTT.

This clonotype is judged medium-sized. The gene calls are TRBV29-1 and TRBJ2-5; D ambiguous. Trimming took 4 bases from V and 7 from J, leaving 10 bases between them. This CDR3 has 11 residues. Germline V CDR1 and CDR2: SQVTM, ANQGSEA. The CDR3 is CSVVLPGTQYF. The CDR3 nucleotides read TGCAGCGTTGTCCTTCCAGGGACCCAGTACTTC.

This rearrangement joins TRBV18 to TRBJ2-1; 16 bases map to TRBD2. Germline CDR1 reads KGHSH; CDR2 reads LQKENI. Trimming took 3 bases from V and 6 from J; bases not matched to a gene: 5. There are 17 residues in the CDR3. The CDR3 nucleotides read TGTGCCAGCTCACCGGGACTAGCGGGAGGGCCCGTCAATGAGCAGTTCTTC. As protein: CASSPGLAGGPVNEQFF.

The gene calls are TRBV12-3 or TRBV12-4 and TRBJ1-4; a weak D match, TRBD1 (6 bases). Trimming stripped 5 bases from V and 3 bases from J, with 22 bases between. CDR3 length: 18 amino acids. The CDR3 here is CASSPLRGGGQPNEKLFF. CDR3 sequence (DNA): TGTGCCAGCAGTCCATTAAGGGGGGGGGGCCAACCTAATGAAAAACTGTTTTTT.

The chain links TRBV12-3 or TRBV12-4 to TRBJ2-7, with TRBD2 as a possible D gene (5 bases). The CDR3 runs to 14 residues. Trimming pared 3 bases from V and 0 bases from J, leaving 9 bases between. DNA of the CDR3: TGTGCCAGCAGTTTTAGCGAGTCCTCCTACGAGCAGTACTTC. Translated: CASSFSESSYEQYF.

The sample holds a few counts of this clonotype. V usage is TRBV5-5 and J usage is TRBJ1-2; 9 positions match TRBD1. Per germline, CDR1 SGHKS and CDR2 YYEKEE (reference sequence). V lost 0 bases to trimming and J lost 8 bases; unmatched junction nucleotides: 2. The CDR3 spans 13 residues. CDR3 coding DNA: TGTGCCAGCAGCTTGGCGACAGGGGGAGGCTACACCTTC. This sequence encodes CASSLATGGGYTF.

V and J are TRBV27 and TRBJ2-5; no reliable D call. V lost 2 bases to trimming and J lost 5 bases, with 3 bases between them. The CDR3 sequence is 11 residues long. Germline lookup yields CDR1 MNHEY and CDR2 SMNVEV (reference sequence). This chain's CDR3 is CASSLGETQYF. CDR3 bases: TGTGCCAGCAGTTTAGGGGAGACCCAGTACTTC.

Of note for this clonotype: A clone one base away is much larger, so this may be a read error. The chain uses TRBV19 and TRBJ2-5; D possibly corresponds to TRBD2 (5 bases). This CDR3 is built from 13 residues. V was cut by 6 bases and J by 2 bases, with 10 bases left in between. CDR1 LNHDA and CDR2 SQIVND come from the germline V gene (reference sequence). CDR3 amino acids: CASSGKAQETQYF. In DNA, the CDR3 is TGTGCCAGTAGCGGGAAGGCTCAAGAGACCCAGTACTTC.

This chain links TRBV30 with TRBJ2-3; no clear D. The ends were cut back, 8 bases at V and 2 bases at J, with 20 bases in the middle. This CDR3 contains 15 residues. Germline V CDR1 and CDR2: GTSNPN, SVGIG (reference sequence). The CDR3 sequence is CARKAPLAITDTQYF. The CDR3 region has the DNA TGTGCCCGGAAGGCACCCCTCGCGATCACAGATACGCAGTATTTT. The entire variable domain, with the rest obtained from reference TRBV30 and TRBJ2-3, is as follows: SQTIHQWPATLVQPVGSPLSLECTVEGTSNPNLYWYRQAAGRGLQLLFYSVGIGQISSEVPQNLSASRPQDRQFILSSKKLLLSDSGFYLCARKAPLAITDTQYFGPGTRLTVL.

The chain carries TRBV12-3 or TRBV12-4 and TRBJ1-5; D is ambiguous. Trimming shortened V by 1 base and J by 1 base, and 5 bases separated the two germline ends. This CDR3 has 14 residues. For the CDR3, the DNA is TGTGCCAGCAGTTTAGTTGGCAGCAATCAGCCCCAGCATTTT. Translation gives CASSLVGSNQPQHF.

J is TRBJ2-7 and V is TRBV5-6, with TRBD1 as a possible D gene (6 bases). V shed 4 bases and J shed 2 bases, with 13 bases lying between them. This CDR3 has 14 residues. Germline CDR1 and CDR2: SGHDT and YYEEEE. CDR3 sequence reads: CASSPDSFPYEQYF. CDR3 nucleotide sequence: TGTGCCAGCAGCCCGGACAGTTTCCCCTACGAGCAGTACTTC.